This T cell receptor (beta chain) stems from a study of T cell responses to AZD1222 COVID-19 vaccine. Concerning this clone itself: A read error may account for a junction end that differs from germline.

Sequencing used immunoSEQ multiplex PCR; TCRdb keeps in-frame clones, though not all of them. The sample has around 120,000 clones, about 92% seen once. The CDR3 spans 13 residues. Germline-derived CDR1 and CDR2 are LGHDT and YNNKEL (reference sequence). The source was peripheral blood, collected 28 days after the second AZD1222 dose. This TCR came from an adult who received the AZD1222 COVID-19 vaccine. The gene calls are TRBV3-1 (or the pseudogene TRBV3-2) and TRBJ1-4, with D unresolved. The CDR3 bases are TGTGCCAGCAGCCAAGAAACAGTTGAAAATCTGTTTTTT. Its protein is CASSQETVENLFF.